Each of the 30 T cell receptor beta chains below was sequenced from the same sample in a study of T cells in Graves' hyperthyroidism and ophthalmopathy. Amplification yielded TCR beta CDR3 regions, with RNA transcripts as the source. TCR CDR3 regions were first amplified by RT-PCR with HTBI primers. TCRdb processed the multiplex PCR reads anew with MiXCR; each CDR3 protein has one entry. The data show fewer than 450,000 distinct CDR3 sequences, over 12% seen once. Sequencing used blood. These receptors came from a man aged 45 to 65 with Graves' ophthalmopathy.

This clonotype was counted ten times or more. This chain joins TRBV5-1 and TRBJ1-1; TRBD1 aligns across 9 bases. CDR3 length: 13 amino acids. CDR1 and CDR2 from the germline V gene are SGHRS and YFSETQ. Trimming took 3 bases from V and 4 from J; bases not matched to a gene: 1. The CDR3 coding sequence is TGCGCCAGCAGCTCGGGACAGGGCACTGAAGCTTTCTTT. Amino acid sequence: CASSSGQGTEAFF. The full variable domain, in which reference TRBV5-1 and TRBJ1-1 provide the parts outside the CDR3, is KAGVTQTPRYLIKTRGQQVTLSCSPISGHRSVSWYQQTPGQGLQFLFEYFSETQRNKGNFPGRFSGRQFSNSRSEMNVSTLELGDSALYLCASSSGQGTEAFFGQGTRLTVV.

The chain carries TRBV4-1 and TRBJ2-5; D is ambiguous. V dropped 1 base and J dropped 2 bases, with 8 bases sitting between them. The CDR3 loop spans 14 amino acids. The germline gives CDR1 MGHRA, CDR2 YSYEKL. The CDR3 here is CASSQGARQETQYF. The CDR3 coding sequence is TGCGCCAGCAGCCAAGGGGCCAGACAAGAGACCCAGTACTTC.

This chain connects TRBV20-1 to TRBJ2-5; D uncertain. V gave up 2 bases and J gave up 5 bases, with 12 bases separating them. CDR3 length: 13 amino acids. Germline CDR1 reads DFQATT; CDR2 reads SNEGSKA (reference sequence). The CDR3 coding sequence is TGCAGTGCTAGATTGGCCGGGCTGGAGACCCAGTACTTC. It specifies CSARLAGLETQYF.

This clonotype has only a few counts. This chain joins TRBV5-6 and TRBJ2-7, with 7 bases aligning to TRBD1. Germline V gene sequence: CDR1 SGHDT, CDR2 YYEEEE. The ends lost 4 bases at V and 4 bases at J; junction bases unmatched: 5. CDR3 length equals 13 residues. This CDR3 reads CASSQGERYEQYF. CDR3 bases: TGTGCCAGCAGCCAGGGGGAGCGATACGAGCAGTACTTC.

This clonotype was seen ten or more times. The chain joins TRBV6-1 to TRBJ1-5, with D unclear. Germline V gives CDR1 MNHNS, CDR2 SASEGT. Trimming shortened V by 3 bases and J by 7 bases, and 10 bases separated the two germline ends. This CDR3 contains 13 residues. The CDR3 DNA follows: TGTGCCAGCAGTGAGAGGGCCGGGCAGCCCCAGCATTTT. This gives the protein CASSERAGQPQHF.

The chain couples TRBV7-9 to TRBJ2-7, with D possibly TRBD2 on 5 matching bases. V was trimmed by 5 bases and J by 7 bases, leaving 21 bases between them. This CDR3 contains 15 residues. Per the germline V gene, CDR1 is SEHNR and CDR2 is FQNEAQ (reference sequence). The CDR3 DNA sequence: TGTGCCAGCAGCAAGCGCCGGGGTCGGGGTGAGGAGCAGTACTTC. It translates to CASSKRRGRGEEQYF.

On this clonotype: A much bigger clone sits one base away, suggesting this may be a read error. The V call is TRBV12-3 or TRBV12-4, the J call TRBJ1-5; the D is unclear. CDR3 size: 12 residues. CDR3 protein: CAGSFTGQPQHF. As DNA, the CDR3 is TGTGCCGGCAGTTTCACGGGGCAGCCCCAGCATTTT.

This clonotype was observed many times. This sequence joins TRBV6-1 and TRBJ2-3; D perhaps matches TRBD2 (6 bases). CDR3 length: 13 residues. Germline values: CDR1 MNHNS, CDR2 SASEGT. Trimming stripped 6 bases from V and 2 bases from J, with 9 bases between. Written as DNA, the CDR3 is TGTGCCAGCAGGCGGGAATACACAGATACGCAGTATTTT. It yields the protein CASRREYTDTQYF.

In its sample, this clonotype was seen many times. In DNA form, the CDR3 reads TGTGCCAGCTGCCCCCCCGAGGCCAACGCCAGATACGAGCAGTACTTC. The encoded protein is CASCPPEANARYEQYF. The chain uses TRBV2 and TRBJ2-7; no reliable D call. The length of the CDR3 is 16 residues. V dropped 8 bases and J dropped 4 bases, with 24 bases sitting between them. Germline CDR1 SNHLY, CDR2 FYNNEI. Together with reference TRBV2 and TRBJ2-7, the CDR3 gives the full variable domain: EPEVTQTPSHQVTQMGQEVILRCVPISNHLYFYWYRQILGQKVEFLVSFYNNEISEKSEIFDDQFSVERPDGSNFTLKIRSTKLEDSAMYFCASCPPEANARYEQYFGPGTRLTVT.

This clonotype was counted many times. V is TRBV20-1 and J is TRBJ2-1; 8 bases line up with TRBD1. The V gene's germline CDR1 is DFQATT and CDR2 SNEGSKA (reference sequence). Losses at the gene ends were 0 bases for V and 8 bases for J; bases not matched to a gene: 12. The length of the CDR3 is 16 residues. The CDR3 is CSARDARQGNFDEQFF. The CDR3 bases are TGCAGTGCTAGAGATGCCCGACAGGGGAATTTCGATGAGCAGTTCTTC.

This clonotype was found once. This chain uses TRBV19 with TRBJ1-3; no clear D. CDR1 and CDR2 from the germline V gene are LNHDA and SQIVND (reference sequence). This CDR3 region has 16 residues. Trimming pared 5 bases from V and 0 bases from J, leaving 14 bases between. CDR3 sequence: CASSSPKSFSGNTIYF. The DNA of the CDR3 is TGTGCCAGTAGTTCCCCCAAATCTTTCTCTGGAAACACCATATATTTT.

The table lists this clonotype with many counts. The CDR3 here is CATQTALLLYNEQFF. The CDR3 DNA reads TGTGCCACTCAGACGGCTCTCCTTCTATACAATGAGCAGTTCTTC. This rearrangement joins TRBV28 to TRBJ2-1; no definite D call. Trimming removed 10 bases at V and 4 bases at J, with 20 bases between. Germline CDR1 reads MDHEN; CDR2 reads SYDVKM. The CDR3 sequence is 15 residues long.

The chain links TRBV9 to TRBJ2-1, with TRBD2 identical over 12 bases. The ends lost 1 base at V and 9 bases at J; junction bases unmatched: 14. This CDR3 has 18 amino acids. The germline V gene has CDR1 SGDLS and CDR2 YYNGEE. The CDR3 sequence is CASSVNPSGRGAGSEQFF. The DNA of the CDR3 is TGTGCCAGCAGCGTAAACCCTAGCGGGAGGGGAGCGGGGAGTGAGCAGTTCTTC.

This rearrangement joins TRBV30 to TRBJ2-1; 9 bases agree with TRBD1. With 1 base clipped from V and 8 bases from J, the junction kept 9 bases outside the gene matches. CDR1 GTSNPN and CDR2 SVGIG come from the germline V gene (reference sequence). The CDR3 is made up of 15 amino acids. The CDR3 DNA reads TGTGCCTGGAGTGGTGGGACAGGGCCTATAGATGAGCAGTTCTTC. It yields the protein CAWSGGTGPIDEQFF.

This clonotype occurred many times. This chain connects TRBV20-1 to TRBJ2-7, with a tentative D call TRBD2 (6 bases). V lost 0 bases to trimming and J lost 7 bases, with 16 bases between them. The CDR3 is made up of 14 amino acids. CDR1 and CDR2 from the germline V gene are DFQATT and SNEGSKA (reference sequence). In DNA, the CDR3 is TGCAGTGCTAGAGATCTTTCCGGGGCGGGGGAGCAGTACTTC. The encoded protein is CSARDLSGAGEQYF.

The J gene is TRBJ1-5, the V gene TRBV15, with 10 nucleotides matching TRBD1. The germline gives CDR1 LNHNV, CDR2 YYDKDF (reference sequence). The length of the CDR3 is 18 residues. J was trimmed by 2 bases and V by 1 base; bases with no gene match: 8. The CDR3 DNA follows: TGTGCCACCAGCAGAGGTGACAGGGGGCCCTGGGGCAATCAGCCCCAGCATTTT. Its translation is CATSRGDRGPWGNQPQHF.

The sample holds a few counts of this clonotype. CDR3 residues: CASSRQYYEQFF. DNA of the CDR3: TGTGCCAGTAGCCGACAGTACTATGAGCAGTTCTTC. The genes are TRBV19 and TRBJ2-1, with D maybe TRBD1 (5 bases). CDR1 and CDR2 (germline): LNHDA, SQIVND (reference sequence). CDR3 length: 12 amino acids. The V and J ends lost 6 bases and 8 bases respectively, with 11 bases between them.

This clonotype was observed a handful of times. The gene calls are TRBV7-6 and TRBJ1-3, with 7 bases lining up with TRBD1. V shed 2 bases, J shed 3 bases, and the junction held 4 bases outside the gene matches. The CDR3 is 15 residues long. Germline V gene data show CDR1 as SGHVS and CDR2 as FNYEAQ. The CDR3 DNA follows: TGTGCCAGCAGCTTAATGAACAGGGGTGGAAACACCATATATTTT. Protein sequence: CASSLMNRGGNTIYF. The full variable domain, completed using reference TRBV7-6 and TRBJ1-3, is GAGVSQSPRYKVTKRGQDVALRCDPISGHVSLYWYRQALGQGPEFLTYFNYEAQQDKSGLPNDRFSAERPEGSISTLTIQRTEQRDSAMYRCASSLMNRGGNTIYFGEGSWLTVV.

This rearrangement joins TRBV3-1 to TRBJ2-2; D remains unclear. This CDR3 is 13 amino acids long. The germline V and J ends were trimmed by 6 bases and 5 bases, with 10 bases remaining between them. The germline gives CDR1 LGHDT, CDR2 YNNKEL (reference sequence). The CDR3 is CASSFQVTGELFF. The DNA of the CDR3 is TGTGCCAGCAGTTTCCAGGTTACCGGGGAGCTGTTTTTT.

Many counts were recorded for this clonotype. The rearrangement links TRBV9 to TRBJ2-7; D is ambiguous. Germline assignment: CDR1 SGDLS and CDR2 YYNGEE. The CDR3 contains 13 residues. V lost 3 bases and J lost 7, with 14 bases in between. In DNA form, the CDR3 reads TGTGCCAGCAGCGCGCTGACGGGTGGGGAGCAGTACTTC. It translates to CASSALTGGEQYF.

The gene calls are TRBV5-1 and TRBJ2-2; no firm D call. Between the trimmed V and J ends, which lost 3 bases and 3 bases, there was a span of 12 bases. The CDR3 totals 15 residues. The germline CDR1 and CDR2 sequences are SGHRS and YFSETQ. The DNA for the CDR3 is TGCGCCAGCAGCTCCCACTCCGTTCACACCGGGGAGCTGTTTTTT. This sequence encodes CASSSHSVHTGELFF.

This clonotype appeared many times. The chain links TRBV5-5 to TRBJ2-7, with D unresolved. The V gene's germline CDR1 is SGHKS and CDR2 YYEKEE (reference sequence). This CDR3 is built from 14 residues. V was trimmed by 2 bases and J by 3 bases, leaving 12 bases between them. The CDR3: CASSFSLGHYEQYF. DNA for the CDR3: TGTGCCAGCAGCTTTAGTCTGGGTCACTACGAGCAGTACTTC.

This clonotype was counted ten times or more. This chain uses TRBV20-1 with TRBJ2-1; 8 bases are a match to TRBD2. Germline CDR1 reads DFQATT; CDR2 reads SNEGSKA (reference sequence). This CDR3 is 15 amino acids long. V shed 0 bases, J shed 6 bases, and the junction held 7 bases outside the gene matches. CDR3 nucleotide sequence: TGCAGTGCTAGAGACGGGACTAGGGGCCCCAATGAGCAGTTCTTC. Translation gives CSARDGTRGPNEQFF.

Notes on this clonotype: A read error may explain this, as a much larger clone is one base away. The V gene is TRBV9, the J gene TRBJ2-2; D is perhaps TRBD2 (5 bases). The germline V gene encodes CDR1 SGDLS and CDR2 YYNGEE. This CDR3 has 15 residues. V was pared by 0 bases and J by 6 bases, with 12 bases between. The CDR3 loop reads CASSVARGTAGELFF. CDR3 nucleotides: TGTGCCAGCAGCGTAGCTCGGGGAACGGCCGGGGAGCTGTTTTTT.

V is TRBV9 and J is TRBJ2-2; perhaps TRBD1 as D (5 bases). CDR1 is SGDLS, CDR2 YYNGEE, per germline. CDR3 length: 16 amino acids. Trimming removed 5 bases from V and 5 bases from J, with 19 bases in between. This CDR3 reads CASSGAAQLRTGELFF. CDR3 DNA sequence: TGTGCCAGCAGTGGGGCGGCGCAGCTTCGTACCGGGGAGCTGTTTTTT.

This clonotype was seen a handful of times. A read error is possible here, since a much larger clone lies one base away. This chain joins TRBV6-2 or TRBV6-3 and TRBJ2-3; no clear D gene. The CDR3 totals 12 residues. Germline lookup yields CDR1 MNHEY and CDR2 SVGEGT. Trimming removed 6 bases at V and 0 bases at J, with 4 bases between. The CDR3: CASRDSTDTQYF. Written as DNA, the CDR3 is TGTGCCAGCAGAGACAGCACAGATACGCAGTATTTT.

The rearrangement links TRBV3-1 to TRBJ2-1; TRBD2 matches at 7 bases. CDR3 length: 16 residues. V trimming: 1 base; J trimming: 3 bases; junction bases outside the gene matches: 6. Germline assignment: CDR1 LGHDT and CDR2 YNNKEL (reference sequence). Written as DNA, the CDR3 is TGTGCCAGCAGCCAAGGTTCGGGAGGTTTCTACAATGAGCAGTTCTTC. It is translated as CASSQGSGGFYNEQFF.

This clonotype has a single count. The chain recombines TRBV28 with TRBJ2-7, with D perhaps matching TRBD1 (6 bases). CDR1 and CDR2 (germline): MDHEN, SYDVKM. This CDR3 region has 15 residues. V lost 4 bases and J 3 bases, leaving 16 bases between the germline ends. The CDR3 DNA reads TGTGCCAGCAGTTATGGACAGTTTGCGTTCTACGAGCAGTACTTC. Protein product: CASSYGQFAFYEQYF.

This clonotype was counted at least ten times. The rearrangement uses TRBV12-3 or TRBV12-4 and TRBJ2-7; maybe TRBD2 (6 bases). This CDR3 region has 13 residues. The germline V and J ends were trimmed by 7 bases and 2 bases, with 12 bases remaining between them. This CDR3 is CASIWWGAYEQYF. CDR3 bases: TGTGCCAGCATATGGTGGGGGGCCTACGAGCAGTACTTC.

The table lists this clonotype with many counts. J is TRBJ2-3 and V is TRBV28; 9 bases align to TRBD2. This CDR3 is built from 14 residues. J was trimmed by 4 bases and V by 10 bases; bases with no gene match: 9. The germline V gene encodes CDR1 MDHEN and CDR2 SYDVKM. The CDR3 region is CATFSGSHADTQYF. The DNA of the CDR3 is TGTGCCACCTTTAGCGGGAGTCACGCAGATACGCAGTATTTT.